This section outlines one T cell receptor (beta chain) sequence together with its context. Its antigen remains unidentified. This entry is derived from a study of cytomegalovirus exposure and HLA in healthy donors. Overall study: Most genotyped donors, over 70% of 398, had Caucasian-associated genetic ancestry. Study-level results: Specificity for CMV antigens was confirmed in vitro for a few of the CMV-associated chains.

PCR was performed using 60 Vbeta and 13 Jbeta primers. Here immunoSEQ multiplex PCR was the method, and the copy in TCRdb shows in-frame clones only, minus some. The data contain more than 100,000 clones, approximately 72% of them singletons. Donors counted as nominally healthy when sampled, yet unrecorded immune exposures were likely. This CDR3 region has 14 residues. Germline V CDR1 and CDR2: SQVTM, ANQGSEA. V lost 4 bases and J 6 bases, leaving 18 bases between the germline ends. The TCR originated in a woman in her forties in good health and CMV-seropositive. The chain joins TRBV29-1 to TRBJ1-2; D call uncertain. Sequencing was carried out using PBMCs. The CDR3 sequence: CSVVDVWPADGYTF. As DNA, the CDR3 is TGCAGCGTTGTGGATGTGTGGCCCGCGGATGGCTACACCTTC.